What follows are 26 T cell receptor beta chains derived from one specimen sequenced in a study of T cell responses to AZD1222 COVID-19 vaccine. TCRdb keeps only in-frame clones here, not all; method: immunoSEQ multiplex PCR. Among some 71,000 clones listed, 80% to 85% were seen once. This specimen was peripheral blood, taken on day 0 of AZD1222 vaccination. These receptor sequences come from an adult in good health.

The genes are TRBV10-3 and TRBJ1-5; a possible D gene is TRBD1 (5 bases). V was cut by 0 bases and J by 1 base, with 7 bases left in between. Germline CDR1 reads ENHRY; CDR2 reads SYGVKD. This CDR3 contains 15 residues. The CDR3 loop is CAISESWGSNQPQHF. CDR3 in DNA: TGTGCCATCAGTGAGTCGTGGGGCAGCAATCAGCCCCAGCATTTT.

The chain combines TRBV5-1 with TRBJ1-4; no clear D gene. The V and J ends lost 2 bases and 3 bases respectively, with 5 bases between them. The V gene's germline CDR1 is SGHRS and CDR2 YFSETQ. The CDR3 is 13 residues long. Here the CDR3 reads CASSFRSNEKLFF. In nucleotides, the CDR3 is TGCGCCAGCAGCTTTAGGTCTAATGAAAAACTGTTTTTT.

This chain connects TRBV5-1 to TRBJ1-1; 9 nucleotides align to TRBD1. After removal of 3 bases from V and 0 bases from J, the junction contained 3 bases not matched to a gene. Germline V gene data show CDR1 as SGHRS and CDR2 as YFSETQ. CDR3 length: 15 amino acids. The CDR3 DNA is TGCGCCAGCAGCTGGGGGACAGGGTTGAACACTGAAGCTTTCTTT. This gives the protein CASSWGTGLNTEAFF.

This sequence joins TRBV19 and TRBJ1-1; possibly TRBD1 for D (5 bases). V lost 4 bases and J lost 1, with 7 bases in between. The CDR3 is 13 amino acids. Germline loops: CDR1 LNHDA, CDR2 SQIVND (reference sequence). The CDR3 is CASSRDRNTEAFF. The CDR3 bases are TGTGCCAGTAGTAGAGACAGGAACACTGAAGCTTTCTTT.

This clone was detected only a few times. V is TRBV7-9 and J is TRBJ2-7; D perhaps matches TRBD2 (6 bases). V dropped 0 bases and J dropped 2 bases, with 11 bases sitting between them. The CDR3 covers 15 residues. From germline, CDR1 is SEHNR and CDR2 FQNEAQ (reference sequence). This CDR3 is CASSLAGEAAYEQYF. The CDR3 nucleotides are TGTGCCAGCAGCTTAGCAGGGGAGGCTGCCTACGAGCAGTACTTC.

V and J are TRBV4-2 and TRBJ1-2, with TRBD1 as a possible D gene (6 bases). Deletions cut 1 base from V and 4 bases from J, with 16 bases between. The germline V gene has CDR1 LGHNA and CDR2 YNFKEQ. The CDR3 is 16 amino acids. Written as DNA, the CDR3 is TGTGCCAGCAGCCAAGTTGGGGGGGCGCTGAGCTATGGCTACACCTTC. It is translated as CASSQVGGALSYGYTF.

This chain joins TRBV7-2 and TRBJ2-1, with 9 bases identical to TRBD2. The CDR3 spans 16 residues. J was trimmed by 4 bases and V by 2 bases; bases with no gene match: 6. Per the germline V gene, CDR1 is SGHTA and CDR2 is FQGNSA. The CDR3: CASSLTAGGLYNEQFF. In nucleotides, the CDR3 is TGTGCCAGCAGCTTAACGGCGGGGGGGCTTTACAATGAGCAGTTCTTC.

This rearrangement joins TRBV29-1 to TRBJ1-1; TRBD1 matches at 8 bases. V lost 7 bases, J lost 1 base, and 8 bases stayed unmatched. Germline loops: CDR1 SQVTM, CDR2 ANQGSEA. The CDR3 loop spans 14 amino acids. CDR3 in DNA: TGCAGCGCCCAAGGACAGGGCGGGAACACTGAAGCTTTCTTT. Its protein product is CSAQGQGGNTEAFF.

The chain carries TRBV30 and TRBJ1-4; D is unclear. The CDR3 contains 13 residues. Germline V gene sequence: CDR1 GTSNPN, CDR2 SVGIG (reference sequence). Trimming shortened V by 2 bases and J by 5 bases, and 9 bases separated the two germline ends. CDR3: CAWSNMGNEKLFF. Written as DNA, the CDR3 is TGTGCCTGGAGTAATATGGGAAATGAAAAACTGTTTTTT.

This clone was seen only a few times. The chain joins TRBV6-5 to TRBJ1-6; D remains unclear. Trimming removed 8 bases from V and 4 bases from J, with 15 bases in between. The CDR3 totals 15 residues. CDR1 and CDR2 from the germline V gene are MNHEY and SVGAGI. Here the CDR3 reads CASQPASGYNSPLHF. CDR3 in DNA: TGTGCCAGCCAACCGGCCTCGGGGTATAATTCACCCCTCCACTTT.

The chain uses TRBV18 and TRBJ2-3; D is unclear. CDR3 length: 13 residues. Deletions cut 2 bases from V and 6 bases from J, with 9 bases between. Germline CDR1 is KGHSH and CDR2 is LQKENI. The CDR3 bases are TGTGCCAGCTCACCAGGATCAATGGATACGCAGTATTTT. Protein sequence: CASSPGSMDTQYF.

This clone was seen a few times. The same CDR3 is also encoded by other DNA sequences in this sample. The genes are TRBV11-3 and TRBJ2-1, with a possible D match to TRBD1 (6 bases). V was pared by 0 bases and J by 1 base, with 16 bases between. Germline V CDR1 and CDR2: SGHNT, YENEEA. CDR3 length: 18 residues. The CDR3 region is CASSLDQGGTGSYNEQFF. The CDR3 nucleotides read TGTGCCAGCAGCTTAGATCAAGGAGGTACAGGGTCCTACAATGAGCAGTTCTTC.

V usage is TRBV21-1 and J usage is TRBJ2-7. TRBV21-1 is designated a pseudogene. The length of the CDR3 is 11 residues. CDR3 sequence: CASSKTGGKYF. In nucleotides, the CDR3 is TGTGCCAGCAGCAAAACAGGAGGTAAGTACTTC.

This clone was recorded once. The chain combines TRBV5-4 with TRBJ1-6; no clear D gene. V lost 4 bases and J lost 0, with 17 bases in between. Germline CDR1 reads SGHNT; CDR2 reads YYREEE (reference sequence). This CDR3 region has 18 residues. CDR3 region: CASSGTIGGGSYNSPLHF. DNA for the CDR3: TGTGCCAGCAGCGGAACCATAGGTGGTGGCTCCTATAATTCACCCCTCCACTTT.

J is TRBJ1-1 and V is TRBV18; TRBD1 matches 8 bases. CDR3 size: 14 residues. Germline V gene lookup returns CDR1 KGHSH and CDR2 LQKENI. J lost 5 bases, V lost 3 bases, and 5 bases had no gene match. This CDR3 reads CASSPRQGWTEAFF. The CDR3 DNA reads TGTGCCAGCTCACCGAGACAGGGGTGGACTGAAGCTTTCTTT. Using reference TRBV18 and TRBJ1-1 for the parts outside the CDR3, the full variable domain is NAGVMQNPRHLVRRRGQEARLRCSPMKGHSHVYWYRQLPEEGLKFMVYLQKENIIDESGMPKERFSAEFPKEGPSILRIQQVVRGDSAAYFCASSPRQGWTEAFFGQGTRLTVV.

The gene calls are TRBV29-1 and TRBJ2-1, with D unclear. CDR3 size: 13 residues. Trimming left V 2 bases short and J 2 bases short, with 7 bases between. Germline CDR1 and CDR2: SQVTM and ANQGSEA. The CDR3 DNA is TGCAGCGTTGAAAGACAAACCTACAATGAGCAGTTCTTC. Translated: CSVERQTYNEQFF.

The V and J genes are TRBV7-6 and TRBJ2-5; 9 bases map to TRBD1. The CDR3 sequence is 15 residues long. After removal of 5 bases from V and 1 base from J, the junction contained 5 bases not matched to a gene. Per the germline V gene, CDR1 is SGHVS and CDR2 is FNYEAQ. CDR3 sequence reads: CASSPGQGFQETQYF. The CDR3 DNA is TGTGCCAGCAGCCCGGGACAGGGCTTCCAAGAGACCCAGTACTTC.

This clone has just a few counts. The chain links TRBV27 to TRBJ1-4, with a tentative D call TRBD1 (6 bases). In germline, CDR1 is MNHEY, CDR2 SMNVEV (reference sequence). V was trimmed by 6 bases and J by 7 bases, leaving 21 bases between them. The CDR3 runs 16 residues. CDR3 sequence: CASSPQRGQTSEKLFF. The CDR3 DNA follows: TGTGCCAGCAGCCCTCAACGGGGGCAGACAAGTGAAAAACTGTTTTTT.

The chain employs TRBV7-8 and TRBJ1-4; possibly TRBD1 for D (5 bases). Germline V CDR1 and CDR2: SGHVS, FQNEAQ. Trimming left V 1 base short and J 1 base short, with 10 bases between. The CDR3 totals 16 residues. The CDR3 loop reads CASSLEGALTNEKLFF. In nucleotides, the CDR3 is TGTGCCAGCAGCTTAGAAGGGGCTCTAACTAATGAAAAACTGTTTTTT. The variable domain in full, completed from reference TRBV7-8 and TRBJ1-4, reads GAGVSQSPRYKVAKRGQDVALRCDPISGHVSLFWYQQALGQGPEFLTYFQNEAQLDKSGLPSDRFFAERPEGSVSTLKIQRTQQEDSAVYLCASSLEGALTNEKLFFGSGTQLSVL.

The V and J genes are TRBV6-2 or TRBV6-3 and TRBJ1-4; TRBD1 matches 11 bases. Germline trimming cut 6 bases from V and 0 bases from J; bases unmatched to any gene: 9. The CDR3 covers 18 residues. CDR1 is MNHEY and CDR2 is SVGEGT in the germline V gene. In DNA form, the CDR3 reads TGTGCCAGCAGCCTAAGGCTGGGACAGGGGGCAACTAATGAAAAACTGTTTTTT. It codes for CASSLRLGQGATNEKLFF.

This rearrangement joins TRBV20-1 to TRBJ2-1; D call uncertain. Trimming stripped 4 bases from V and 2 bases from J, with 3 bases between. This CDR3 contains 11 residues. Germline V gives CDR1 DFQATT, CDR2 SNEGSKA (reference sequence). Here the CDR3 DNA reads TGCAGTGCTACCACCTACAATGAGCAGTTCTTC. It specifies CSATTYNEQFF.

This CDR3 reads CASSVDGTVTEAFF. In DNA form, the CDR3 reads TGTGCCAGCAGCGTAGATGGGACGGTCACTGAAGCTTTCTTT. The J gene is TRBJ1-1, the V gene TRBV9; D is perhaps TRBD1 (5 bases). CDR1 and CDR2 from the germline V gene are SGDLS and YYNGEE. The CDR3 length is 14 residues. Trimming shortened V by 0 bases and J by 4 bases, and 10 bases separated the two germline ends.

The chain recombines TRBV12-3 or TRBV12-4 with TRBJ1-3; no definite D call. This CDR3 comprises 11 residues. The germline V and J ends were trimmed by 6 bases and 7 bases, with 7 bases remaining between them. The CDR3 DNA sequence: TGTGCCAGCAGCCCCGAGAACACCATATATTTT. Its protein product is CASSPENTIYF.

This sequence joins TRBV2 and TRBJ1-2, with D possibly matching TRBD1 (5 bases). Trimming left V 5 bases short and J 2 bases short, with 12 bases between. This CDR3 has 14 residues. The germline V gene encodes CDR1 SNHLY and CDR2 FYNNEI. CDR3 sequence: CASSSQGRNYGYTF. The CDR3 nucleotides read TGTGCCAGCAGTTCCCAGGGACGGAACTATGGCTACACCTTC.

The chain is built from TRBV6-5 and TRBJ1-1; no firm D call. Germline CDR1 MNHEY, CDR2 SVGAGI. The CDR3 runs to 13 residues. V was pared by 6 bases and J by 6 bases, with 14 bases between. The CDR3 spells CASRTGMGAEAFF. The DNA for the CDR3 is TGTGCCAGCAGGACGGGGATGGGCGCTGAAGCTTTCTTT.

This clone was detected a few times. This chain links TRBV7-2 with TRBJ1-1, with D maybe TRBD1 (6 bases). The CDR3 covers 15 residues. The germline V gene has CDR1 SGHTA and CDR2 FQGNSA. V lost 4 bases to trimming and J lost 5 bases, with 17 bases between them. The CDR3 loop is CASSYLGGRATEAFF. The DNA of the CDR3 is TGTGCCAGCAGCTACCTCGGGGGGCGAGCGACTGAAGCTTTCTTT.